This TCR beta chain is drawn from a study of graft-versus-host responses after intestinal transplantation. Study results and caveats: Analysis identified GvH clones in recipient marrow, with some appearing first in ileum or blood. Within the allografts of patients who had graft-donor T cell macrochimerism, graft-versus-host to host-versus-graft clonal ratios were high.

A remark on this clone: Its target is unknown.

Method: immunoSEQ multiplex PCR; TCRdb's copy keeps in-frame clones and lacks some. The table includes 90,000 to 150,000 clones, approximately 95% detected once. This CDR3 comprises 15 residues. Deletions cut 6 bases from V and 8 bases from J, with 22 bases between. Per germline, CDR1 MNHEY and CDR2 SVGAGI. The rearrangement links TRBV6-5 to TRBJ1-2, with D tentatively TRBD1 (6 bases). The sequence was obtained from a human donor who received an intestinal transplant. The sequences come from unstimulated CD4+ T cells sorted from spleen or lymph node cells, collected before intestinal transplant. CDR3 in DNA: TGTGCCAGCAGCCCAGCCCCGGGGGCCCGGGAGGGCTACACCTTC. This encodes CASSPAPGAREGYTF.